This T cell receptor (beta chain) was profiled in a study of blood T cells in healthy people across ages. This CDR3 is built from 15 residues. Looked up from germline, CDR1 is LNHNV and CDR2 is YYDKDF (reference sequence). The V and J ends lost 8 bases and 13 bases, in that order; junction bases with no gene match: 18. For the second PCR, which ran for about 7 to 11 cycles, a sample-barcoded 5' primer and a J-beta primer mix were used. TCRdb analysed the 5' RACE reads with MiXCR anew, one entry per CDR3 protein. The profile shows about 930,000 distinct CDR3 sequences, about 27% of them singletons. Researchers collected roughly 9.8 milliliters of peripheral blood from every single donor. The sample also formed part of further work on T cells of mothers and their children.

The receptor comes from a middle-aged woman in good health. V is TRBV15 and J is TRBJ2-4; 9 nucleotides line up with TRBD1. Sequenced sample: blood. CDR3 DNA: TGTGCCACCGGCGAAGGGACAGGGCCCTACAATGAGCAGTACTTC. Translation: CATGEGTGPYNEQYF.